This T cell receptor beta chain was captured by sequencing in a study of graft-versus-host responses after intestinal transplantation. Study as a whole: Induction with anti-thymocyte globulin, then tacrolimus and steroids for roughly three years, was given to all recipients. The study, taken as a whole, reports: Detection of GvH clones occurred in recipient marrow, and some had their first appearance in ileum or blood.

Assay used: immunoSEQ multiplex PCR; TCRdb lists only in-frame clones, some missing. The sample holds about 12,000 clones, roughly 30% seen once. With 6 bases removed from V and 3 bases from J, the gap between germline ends came to 14 bases. The CDR3 is made up of 15 amino acids. The germline V gene has CDR1 MNHNY and CDR2 SVGAGI (reference sequence). Plates contained approximately 200,000 CFSE-labeled responder cells and approximately 200,000 irradiated, violet-dye-labeled stimulator cells. Responder cells that were proliferating and CFSE-low, both CD3+CD4+ and CD3+CD8+, were sorted after the reaction.

Sequences were derived from alloreactive CD8+ T cells from a mixed lymphocyte reaction culture, sampled before intestinal transplant. Subset meaning: CFSE-low proliferating T cells sorted from roughly six-day pre-transplant mixed lymphocyte reaction (GvH or HvG direction). The rearrangement joins TRBV6-6 to TRBJ2-2; D is uncertain. The receptor's source is a human patient who received an intestinal transplant. The CDR3 spells CASRGVWEDTGELFF. CDR3 DNA: TGTGCCAGCAGAGGCGTCTGGGAAGACACCGGGGAGCTGTTTTTT.